The TCR beta chain under discussion was sequenced for a study of tumor and adjacent non-tumor tissue in lung cancer. Three rounds of nested PCR, following a modified ARM-PCR protocol, produced the TCRbeta library. TCRdb re-derived calls from the multiplex PCR reads in MiXCR, one entry per CDR3 protein. This sample has under 150,000 distinct CDR3 sequences, with about 66% found just once. The template was RNA from unsorted bulk tissue. CDR1 and CDR2 (germline): MNHEY, SVGEGT. The CDR3 is 15 amino acids. In the case of this clonotype: The junction differs from germline at one of its ends, possibly a read error.

This chain joins TRBV6-2 or TRBV6-3 and TRBJ1-5; 7 nucleotides align to TRBD1. Sequencing input: lung tumor tissue. The sequence was collected from a man aged 25-40 years with non-small cell lung cancer. Here the CDR3 DNA reads TGTGTCAGCAGTTACCTGACAGGGAGCAATCAGCACCAGCATTTT. Translation gives CVSSYLTGSNQHQHF.